This entry lists 18 T cell receptor beta chains sequenced from one sample in a study of OX40 agonist ivuxolimab in advanced cancers. Profiled with immunoSEQ multiplex PCR; TCRdb holds only in-frame clones, not every one. Among tens of thousands of clones listed, approximately 85% were seen once. Sequenced here: CD4+ or CD8+ T cells sorted from blood, sampled in a trial of the OX40 agonist ivuxolimab. All receptors derive from an adult with an advanced solid tumor such as melanoma, head and neck, liver or kidney cancer.

This chain joins TRBV19 and TRBJ1-5; D is perhaps TRBD1 (6 bases). Trimming removed 7 bases from V and 0 bases from J, with 19 bases in between. CDR1 and CDR2 from the germline V gene are LNHDA and SQIVND (reference sequence). This CDR3 contains 17 residues. CDR3: CASKSPADSYSNQPQHF. CDR3 nucleotides: TGTGCCAGTAAAAGCCCTGCGGACAGCTATAGCAATCAGCCCCAGCATTTT.

This clone is large (0.1 to 1%) within its sample. CDR3 sequence reads: CASSVVVANTEAFF. For the CDR3, the DNA is TGTGCCAGCAGCGTAGTTGTGGCGAACACTGAAGCTTTCTTT. The chain is built from TRBV9 and TRBJ1-1; D remains unclear. In germline, CDR1 is SGDLS, CDR2 YYNGEE. This CDR3 has 14 residues. V was pared by 0 bases and J by 1 base, with 7 bases between.

This sequence joins TRBV6-1 and TRBJ2-7; tentatively, D is TRBD1 or TRBD2 (5 bases each). Looked up from germline, CDR1 is MNHNS and CDR2 is SASEGT. Trimming pared 6 bases from V and 2 bases from J, leaving 14 bases between. This CDR3 comprises 14 residues. In nucleotides, the CDR3 is TGTGCCAGCAGGCCGGGACCGGATACCTACGAGCAGTACGTC. It is translated as CASRPGPDTYEQYV.

The chain is built from TRBV27 and TRBJ2-7; 7 bases fit TRBD2. V was pared by 10 bases and J by 7 bases, with 19 bases of the junction left unmatched. The CDR3 consists of 15 residues. Germline CDR1 is MNHEY and CDR2 is SMNVEV (reference sequence). The CDR3 reads CATQLTGTTPREQYF. In DNA form, the CDR3 reads TGTGCCACCCAGTTAACCGGGACTACCCCTCGAGAGCAGTACTTC.

This sequence joins TRBV9 and TRBJ2-7; D is unclear. With 4 bases removed from V and 0 bases from J, the gap between germline ends came to 11 bases. The CDR3 contains 14 residues. Germline V gene data show CDR1 as SGDLS and CDR2 as YYNGEE. The CDR3 loop reads CASSSPSNSYEQYF. The DNA of the CDR3 is TGTGCCAGCAGCTCCCCCAGTAACTCCTACGAGCAGTACTTC.

The rearrangement links TRBV5-8 to TRBJ1-3; D ambiguous. The CDR3 sequence is 17 residues long. Germline V gives CDR1 SGHTS, CDR2 YDEGEE. V lost 0 bases, J lost 0 bases, and 13 bases lay in between. CDR3 coding DNA: TGTGCCAGCAGCTTGGGTTTACAGAGCTACTCTGGAAACACCATATATTTT. It yields the protein CASSLGLQSYSGNTIYF.

This clone has a handful of counts. This chain links TRBV7-6 with TRBJ1-1; the match to TRBD1 covers 8 bases. This CDR3 is 12 amino acids long. Germline CDR1 reads SGHVS; CDR2 reads FNYEAQ. Trimming cost V 5 bases and J 9 bases; bases outside gene matches: 5. The CDR3 spells CASSSDRGQAFF. CDR3 sequence (DNA): TGTGCCAGCAGCAGCGACAGGGGCCAAGCTTTCTTT.

This clone was found once. The gene calls are TRBV7-2 and TRBJ1-3, with D unclear. Deletions cut 5 bases from V and 3 bases from J, with 5 bases between. Germline values: CDR1 SGHTA, CDR2 FQGNSA. This CDR3 has 12 amino acids. The CDR3 coding sequence is TGTGCCAGCAGCGTCGATGGAAACACCATATATTTT. This gives the protein CASSVDGNTIYF.

This clone was detected a few times. The chain couples TRBV5-4 to TRBJ2-7; 7 positions agree with TRBD2. After removal of 0 bases from V and 6 bases from J, the junction contained 6 bases not matched to a gene. CDR3 length: 14 residues. Germline V lookup: CDR1 SGHNT, CDR2 YYREEE (reference sequence). The CDR3 DNA sequence: TGTGCCAGCAGCTTGGAGGTGGGAGGGGTCGAGCAGTACGTC. Translation: CASSLEVGGVEQYV.

The chain is built from TRBV19 and TRBJ1-1; tentatively, D is TRBD1 (5 bases). V was cut by 10 bases and J by 7 bases, with 13 bases left in between. The length of the CDR3 is 11 residues. The germline CDR1 and CDR2 sequences are LNHDA and SQIVND (reference sequence). CDR3 region: CATRPGGEAFF. The CDR3 DNA follows: TGTGCCACACGACCGGGGGGTGAAGCTTTCTTT.

The V and J genes are TRBV6-5 and TRBJ2-3; TRBD2 matches at 8 bases. Germline CDR1 is MNHEY and CDR2 is SVGAGI. The ends lost 6 bases at V and 4 bases at J; junction bases unmatched: 3. The CDR3 is 13 residues long. CDR3 DNA sequence: TGTGCCAGCAGCTCGGGAGGGGCAGATACGCAGTATTTT. This codes for CASSSGGADTQYF.

The J gene is TRBJ1-5, the V gene TRBV28; D call uncertain. This CDR3 is 13 amino acids long. The V end was cut by 6 bases, the J end by 5 bases, with 11 bases between. Germline V gene lookup returns CDR1 MDHEN and CDR2 SYDVKM. CDR3 nucleotides: TGTGCCAGCAGGGTACAAGATCATCAGCCCCAGCATTTT. Its translation: CASRVQDHQPQHF.

CDR3 DNA sequence: TGTGCCAGCAGCTCGGACAGATCCCAGGGGCCCCAGCATTTT. It is translated as CASSSDRSQGPQHF. The chain uses TRBV7-9 and TRBJ1-5; tentatively, D is TRBD1 (6 bases). There are 14 residues in the CDR3. Germline lookup yields CDR1 SEHNR and CDR2 FQNEAQ (reference sequence). V was pared by 4 bases and J by 9 bases, with 16 bases between.

This clone was found once. The J gene is TRBJ1-1, the V gene TRBV5-1; TRBD1 aligns across 10 bases. Germline loops: CDR1 SGHRS, CDR2 YFSETQ. This CDR3 comprises 14 residues. Trimming removed 5 bases from V and 3 bases from J; junction bases left unmatched: 4. CDR3 loop: CASSFGQGDTEAFF. Written as DNA, the CDR3 is TGCGCCAGCAGTTTTGGACAGGGGGACACTGAAGCTTTCTTT.

The sample holds one count of this clone. The genes are TRBV7-2 and TRBJ1-2, with TRBD1 matching over 8 bases. V was clipped by 0 bases and J by 8 bases; unmatched bases: 8. The CDR3 extends over 15 amino acids. CDR1 SGHTA and CDR2 FQGNSA come from the germline V gene. The CDR3 spells CASSLAATGARGYTF. The CDR3, as DNA: TGTGCCAGCAGCTTAGCGGCGACAGGGGCTAGAGGCTACACCTTC.

The chain carries TRBV29-1 and TRBJ1-1, with a possible D match to TRBD1 (5 bases). The CDR3 consists of 13 residues. V lost 6 bases and J lost 1, with 12 bases in between. The germline V gene has CDR1 SQVTM and CDR2 ANQGSEA. CDR3 sequence reads: CSVDDGGNTEAFF. Here the CDR3 DNA reads TGCAGCGTCGACGATGGGGGGAACACTGAAGCTTTCTTT.

This chain connects TRBV4-1 to TRBJ1-1; 10 nucleotides line up with TRBD1. With V trimmed by 3 bases and J by 1 base, 8 bases remained unmatched. Germline assignment: CDR1 MGHRA and CDR2 YSYEKL. The CDR3 length is 17 residues. CDR3 protein: CASSQPGQGFPNTEAFF. The CDR3 DNA follows: TGCGCCAGCAGCCAGCCGGGACAGGGGTTCCCGAACACTGAAGCTTTCTTT.

V usage is TRBV5-1 and J usage is TRBJ2-7, with D tentatively TRBD2 (5 bases). The CDR3 spans 15 residues. Germline CDR1 and CDR2: SGHRS and YFSETQ. Trimming stripped 0 bases from V and 5 bases from J, with 15 bases between. For the CDR3, the DNA is TGCGCCAGCAGCTTGGGGACGGCGGGTGGGGACGAGCAGTACTTC. This gives the protein CASSLGTAGGDEQYF.